Listed below are T cell receptor beta chains from one sample, sequenced in a study of cytomegalovirus exposure and HLA in healthy donors. The table came from immunoSEQ multiplex PCR; TCRdb's copy has only in-frame clones and leaves some out. This table holds 250,000 to 300,000 clones, over 90% found once. Sequenced: PBMCs. These receptors all stem from a girl aged 2 to 9 in good health and CMV-seronegative. Both conserved end residues are part of each CDR3. The D gene is left open where the match is weak. Size tells how often a clone was seen (once, few, many) or the class of an expanded clone, and some rows leave it out.

NA	NA	TRBV5-1	TRBJ2-7	CASSLVRGSGVHEQYF	TGCGCCAGCAGCTTGGTCCGTGGCTCGGGGGTACACGAGCAGTACTTC
NA	NA	TRBV11-2	TRBJ2-7	CASSPMEGGQSYEQYF	TGTGCCAGCAGCCCCATGGAGGGGGGGCAGTCCTACGAGCAGTACTTC
NA	NA	TRBV6-5	TRBJ1-5	CASSYHSNQPQHF	TGTGCCAGCAGTTACCATAGCAATCAGCCCCAGCATTTT
once	NA	TRBV11-3	TRBJ1-1	CASSQGTEAFF	TGTGCCAGCAGCCAGGGCACTGAAGCTTTCTTT
few	NA	TRBV12-5	TRBJ1-4	CASGLGRKDSTPEKLFF	TGTGCTAGTGGTTTGGGCCGGAAGGACAGCACCCCTGAAAAACTGTTTTTT
NA	NA	TRBV29-1	TRBJ2-7	CSVALHGPGSYEQYF	TGCAGCGTTGCCTTACATGGGCCGGGGTCCTACGAGCAGTACTTC
NA	TRBD1	TRBV28	TRBJ2-7	CASTPDRAVEQYF	TGTGCCAGTACCCCGGACAGGGCTGTCGAGCAGTACTTC
NA	TRBD2	TRBV9	TRBJ2-3	CASSGRERGVTDTQYF	TGTGCCAGCAGCGGACGTGAACGGGGGGTCACAGATACGCAGTATTTT
once	NA	TRBV18	TRBJ1-5	CASSPAGGNQPQHF	TGTGCCAGCTCACCAGCCGGAGGAAATCAGCCCCAGCATTTT
NA	TRBD1	TRBV29-1	TRBJ2-5	CSVNRGGETQYF	TGCAGCGTTAACAGGGGTGGGGAGACCCAGTACTTC
NA	TRBD1	TRBV27	TRBJ1-2	CASKQGAANPYGYTF	TGTGCCAGCAAGCAGGGGGCGGCGAACCCATATGGCTACACCTTC
NA	TRBD1	TRBV10-3	TRBJ2-5	CAIKGQGAVETQYF	TGTGCCATCAAGGGACAGGGGGCAGTGGAGACCCAGTACTTC
NA	TRBD1	TRBV10-3	TRBJ1-4	CAISESRDRGEKLFF	TGTGCCATCAGTGAGTCGCGGGACAGGGGAGAAAAACTGTTTTTT
NA	TRBD2	TRBV7-7	TRBJ2-3	CASSRTSGVADTQYF	TGTGCTAGCAGCCGGACTAGCGGGGTAGCAGATACGCAGTATTTT
NA	NA	TRBV28	TRBJ1-2	CASSSWAGYTF	TGTGCCAGCAGTTCCTGGGCCGGCTACACCTTC
NA	TRBD1	TRBV4-1	TRBJ1-6	CASSYGQGYNSPLHF	TGCGCCAGCAGCTACGGACAGGGCTATAATTCACCCCTCCACTTT
NA	TRBD1	TRBV7-6	TRBJ2-1	CASSDSGQREQFF	TGTGCCAGCAGCGACTCGGGACAGCGAGAGCAGTTCTTC
NA	NA	TRBV27	TRBJ2-3	CASSRNPAAHSGTQYF	TGTGCCAGCAGCCGTAACCCAGCGGCCCACTCGGGTACGCAGTATTTT
NA	TRBD1	TRBV28	TRBJ2-7	CASGRDRGFEQYF	TGTGCCAGCGGCCGGGACAGGGGATTCGAGCAGTACTTC
NA	TRBD2	TRBV2	TRBJ2-1	CASSEGWLAEGSSYNEQFF	TGTGCCAGCAGTGAAGGGTGGCTAGCGGAGGGGAGCTCCTACAATGAGCAGTTCTTC
NA	NA	TRBV5-4	TRBJ1-5	CASSSLKWGDQPQHF	TGTGCCAGCAGCTCCTTAAAATGGGGAGATCAGCCCCAGCATTTT
NA	NA	TRBV29-1	TRBJ1-1	CSVPGVEEAFF	TGCAGCGTTCCAGGGGTGGAGGAAGCTTTCTTT
NA	TRBD1	TRBV28	TRBJ1-1	CASSLGNRGSTEAFF	TGTGCCAGCAGTTTGGGGAACAGGGGGAGCACTGAAGCTTTCTTT
NA	NA	TRBV29-1	TRBJ2-5	CSVEGLAGSETETQYF	TGCAGCGTTGAAGGACTTGCAGGGTCGGAGACAGAGACCCAGTACTTC
NA	NA	TRBV7-9	TRBJ1-2	CASSLEWTGGYTF	TGTGCCAGCAGCTTAGAGTGGACGGGGGGCTACACCTTC
NA	TRBD1	TRBV28	TRBJ1-5	CASSPGTGLNQPQHF	TGTGCCAGCAGCCCCGGGACAGGGCTTAACCAGCCCCAGCATTTT
NA	NA	TRBV27	TRBJ1-1	CASSLVQGFTEAFF	TGTGCCAGCAGTTTAGTACAGGGCTTCACTGAAGCTTTCTTT
NA	NA	TRBV4-1	TRBJ1-5	CASSQAVGLGQPQHF	TGCGCCAGCAGCCAAGCGGTAGGCCTAGGTCAGCCCCAGCATTTT
NA	NA	TRBV5-4	TRBJ1-4	CASSLARGGDEKLFF	TGTGCCAGCAGCTTGGCCCGGGGGGGGGATGAAAAACTGTTTTTT
NA	TRBD1	TRBV7-9	TRBJ1-3	CASSSDGQGDGNTIYF	TGTGCCAGCAGCTCCGACGGACAGGGAGATGGAAACACCATATATTTT
NA	NA	TRBV7-7	TRBJ2-7	CASSLVAGGEQYF	TGTGCTAGCAGCTTAGTGGCCGGGGGCGAGCAGTACTTC
NA	TRBD2	TRBV7-9	TRBJ2-1	CASSLLQAGGPNEQFF	TGTGCCAGCAGCTTACTTCAAGCGGGAGGCCCCAATGAGCAGTTCTTC
NA	NA	TRBV4-1	TRBJ1-1	CASSPGGLATEAFF	TGCGCCAGCAGCCCGGGGGGGCTGGCCACTGAAGCTTTCTTT
NA	TRBD2	TRBV5-1	TRBJ2-1	CASSQWTSGTSYNEQFF	TGCGCCAGCAGCCAGTGGACTAGCGGGACCTCCTACAATGAGCAGTTCTTC
NA	NA	TRBV30	TRBJ2-2	CAWNGRGFGELFF	TGTGCCTGGAACGGCAGGGGCTTCGGGGAGCTGTTTTTT
once	TRBD1	TRBV5-4	TRBJ2-1	CASSLEGTGQNQQFF	TGTGCCAGCAGCTTGGAAGGGACAGGACAAAATCAGCAGTTCTTC
NA	NA	TRBV5-1	TRBJ1-6	CASSLRGHLNSPLHF	TGCGCCAGCAGCCTCAGAGGACACTTGAATTCACCCCTCCACTTT
NA	TRBD1	TRBV6-5	TRBJ2-7	CASSYTDRGEQYF	TGTGCCAGCAGTTACACCGACAGGGGCGAGCAGTACTTC
NA	NA	TRBV27	TRBJ2-3	CASILRGPYTDTQYF	TGTGCCAGCATCCTTCGCGGGCCTTACACAGATACGCAGTATTTT
NA	TRBD1	TRBV4-1	TRBJ1-2	CASSQESGGSYGYTF	TGCGCCAGCAGCCAAGAATCAGGGGGAAGCTATGGCTACACCTTC
NA	NA	TRBV6-5	TRBJ1-2	CASSPSGGSNYGYTF	TGTGCCAGCAGCCCCTCGGGGGGTTCTAACTATGGCTACACCTTC
NA	TRBD2	TRBV18	TRBJ2-2	CASSPQGGRANTGELFF	TGTGCCAGCTCACCACAGGGCGGGAGGGCCAACACCGGGGAGCTGTTTTTT
NA	TRBD1	TRBV2	TRBJ1-5	CASNPGQGQPQHF	TGTGCCAGCAACCCGGGACAGGGCCAGCCCCAGCATTTT
NA	NA	TRBV7-9	TRBJ1-1	CSSSLAAVEAFF	TGTTCCAGCAGCTTAGCCGCGGTCGAAGCTTTCTTT
NA	NA	TRBV6-6	TRBJ1-2	CASSYSVQDYGYTF	TGTGCCAGCAGTTACTCTGTACAGGACTATGGCTACACCTTC
NA	NA	TRBV10-3	TRBJ1-6	CAISESANSYNSPLHF	TGTGCCATCAGTGAGTCGGCAAACTCCTATAATTCACCCCTCCACTTT
NA	NA	TRBV15	TRBJ1-4	CATSTQLGGANEKLFF	TGTGCCACCAGCACCCAACTAGGGGGGGCTAATGAAAAACTGTTTTTT
NA	NA	TRBV7-9	TRBJ1-2	CASSFSQGGNGYTF	TGTGCCAGCAGCTTCTCTCAGGGTGGCAATGGCTACACCTTC
once	NA	TRBV6-5	TRBJ2-5	CASSETMIQETQYF	TGTGCCAGCAGTGAGACAATGATTCAAGAGACCCAGTACTTC
NA	TRBD2	TRBV7-6	TRBJ2-3	CASSHDSPGGGPGDTQYF	TGTGCCAGCAGCCACGACAGCCCGGGAGGGGGGCCTGGGGATACGCAGTATTTT
NA	TRBD1	TRBV19	TRBJ1-5	CASSIGTGIDQPQHF	TGTGCCAGTAGTATAGGGACAGGGATTGATCAGCCCCAGCATTTT
NA	NA	TRBV19	TRBJ1-2	CASSDKGDYGYTF	TGTGCCAGTAGTGACAAAGGGGACTATGGCTACACCTTC
NA	TRBD2	TRBV18	TRBJ2-2	CASSLGLIDGELFF	TGTGCCAGCTCACTGGGACTAATAGACGGGGAGCTGTTTTTT
NA	NA	TRBV5-1	TRBJ2-7	CASRVGAGPSYEQYF	TGCGCCAGCCGCGTAGGGGCGGGACCGTCCTACGAGCAGTACTTC
once	TRBD1	TRBV27	TRBJ2-4	CATRQGYIQYF	TGTGCCACCAGACAGGGTTACATTCAGTACTTC
NA	NA	TRBV6-1	TRBJ1-4	CASSEAAANNEKLFF	TGTGCCAGCAGTGAGGCGGCAGCTAACAATGAAAAACTGTTTTTT
NA	NA	TRBV2	TRBJ2-5	CASSADGLETQYF	TGTGCCAGCAGTGCGGACGGACTGGAGACCCAGTACTTC
NA	TRBD2	TRBV7-8	TRBJ2-5	CASSLAPLREGRETQYF	TGTGCCAGCAGCTTAGCCCCACTGCGGGAGGGGAGAGAGACCCAGTACTTC
NA	NA	TRBV13	TRBJ1-3	CASSSTGTFGTIYF	TGTGCCAGCAGCTCCACAGGTACTTTCGGCACCATATATTTT
NA	NA	TRBV6-5	TRBJ1-5	CASSSGQYSNQPQHF	TGTGCCAGCAGTTCAGGACAGTATAGCAATCAGCCCCAGCATTTT